Shown below are 31 T cell receptor beta chains from a single sample sequenced in a study of Tregs in tolerant kidney transplant recipients. Method: immunoSEQ multiplex PCR; TCRdb's copy keeps in-frame clones and lacks some. The table lists roughly 25,000 clones. Recipients received nonmyeloablative bone marrow transplants from related graft donors, with transient mixed chimerism. The material sequenced was CD4+ T cells from blood (PBMCs), taken 6 months after the transplant. These receptors came from a human patient who received a combined kidney and bone marrow transplant. Some T cells may be supplied by the graft donor.

Concerning this clone: The missing CDR3 end, 3 residues past where the read stops, is filled in from the germline J gene. The chain carries TRBV11-3 and TRBJ2-1, with D maybe TRBD1 (6 bases). With 4 bases removed from V and 2 bases from J, the gap between germline ends came to 12 bases. The CDR3 loop spans 15 amino acids. CDR1 is SGHNT, CDR2 YENEEA, per germline. The CDR3 protein is CASSSGQTPYNEQFF. CDR3 DNA (partial): TGTGCCAGCAGCTCCGGACAGACACCCTACAATGAG.

About this clone: The observed sequence ends 3 residues before the CDR3 terminus, with the missing tail filled in from the germline J gene. The rearrangement uses TRBV19 and TRBJ2-2; D gene ambiguous. Trimming left V 3 bases short and J 2 bases short, with 10 bases between. The CDR3 runs 15 residues. CDR1 is LNHDA, CDR2 SQIVND, per germline (reference sequence). CDR3 in amino acids: CASSIDSFNTGELFF. The covered CDR3 bases are TGTGCCAGTAGTATCGACTCCTTTAACACCGGGGAG.

A remark on this clone: Read data end 3 residues before the CDR3 end; the end is taken from the germline J gene. This chain joins TRBV18 and TRBJ2-1; D perhaps matches TRBD2 (5 bases). Looked up from germline, CDR1 is KGHSH and CDR2 is LQKENI. This CDR3 region has 15 residues. The V end lost 0 bases, the J end lost 3 bases, and 9 bases lay between the germline ends. The sequenced part of the CDR3 DNA is TGTGCCAGCTCACCACCCGGCGGGTACTACAATGAG. Protein: CASSPPGGYYNE. The CDR3 in full is CASSPPGGYYNEQFF.

CDR3 in amino acids: CASSLPGRGNEQFF. CDR3 bases read: TGTGCCAGCAGCCTACCGGGTCGGGGAAATGAG. The rearrangement uses TRBV5-6 and TRBJ2-1; weak D call: TRBD2 (5 bases). The sequence runs out 3 residues before the end of the CDR3; the remainder is reconstructed from the germline J gene. CDR1 and CDR2 from the germline V gene are SGHDT and YYEEEE. Trimming took off 4 bases at V and 7 bases at J, with 15 bases between the two ends. The CDR3 runs 14 residues.

The CDR3 here is CSAKMRGITYGYTF. The sequenced CDR3 bases are TGCAGTGCTAAAATGAGGGGGATTACCTATGGC. The rearrangement joins TRBV20-1 to TRBJ1-2, with D maybe TRBD1 (6 bases). The read ends 3 residues shy of where the CDR3 ends; the end is completed using the germline J gene. The CDR3 extends over 14 amino acids. V was trimmed by 4 bases and J by 4 bases, leaving 16 bases between them. Looked up from germline, CDR1 is DFQATT and CDR2 is SNEGSKA (reference sequence).

About this clone: Sequencing ends 3 residues short of the CDR3 end; the germline J gene provides the rest. The chain employs TRBV2 and TRBJ1-4, with 7 bases that match TRBD1. Germline V lookup: CDR1 SNHLY, CDR2 FYNNEI. This CDR3 comprises 14 residues. V lost 4 bases and J lost 6; bases outside the gene matches: 5. The CDR3 loop reads CASSGGRGDEKLFF. The DNA read from the CDR3 is TGTGCCAGCAGTGGGGGCAGGGGGGATGAAAAA.

In regard to this clone: The CDR3 goes on 3 residues after the read ends, and that part is filled in from the germline J gene. The V gene is TRBV28, the J gene TRBJ2-5; 8 nucleotides line up with TRBD2. The junction had 6 bases not matched to a gene; V was cut back by 3 bases and J by 3 bases. The germline CDR1 and CDR2 sequences are MDHEN and SYDVKM. The CDR3 length is 15 residues. The CDR3 sequence is CASSFSGSGKETQYF. Partial CDR3 DNA: TGTGCCAGCAGTTTTTCCGGTAGCGGGAAAGAGACC.

As concerns this clone: The read ends 3 residues before the CDR3 terminus; that terminus is restored from the germline J gene. The genes are TRBV19 and TRBJ1-6; D is ambiguous. V lost 4 bases, J lost 5 bases, and 12 bases lay in between. Germline V gene data show CDR1 as LNHDA and CDR2 as SQIVND (reference sequence). CDR3 length: 15 amino acids. The sequenced part of the CDR3 DNA is TGTGCCAGTAGTAGTCAGGAGAACAATAATTCACCC. It codes for CASSSQENNNSP. The CDR3 in full is CASSSQENNNSPLHF.

In the case of this clone: Read sequence stops 3 residues before the CDR3 end, and the germline J gene provides the missing end. The chain combines TRBV4-1 with TRBJ1-5; D possibly corresponds to TRBD1 (6 bases). This CDR3 has 16 amino acids. V lost 2 bases, J lost 3 bases, and 14 bases lay in between. Germline V gene sequence: CDR1 MGHRA, CDR2 YSYEKL. The DNA read from the CDR3 is TGCGCCAGCAGCCAAATATCCAGGGGCGACAATCAGCCC. The encoded protein is CASSQISRGDNQP. The full-length CDR3 reads as CASSQISRGDNQPQHF.

Notes on this clone: The observed sequence ends 3 residues before the CDR3 terminus, with the missing tail filled in from the germline J gene. The chain couples TRBV7-2 to TRBJ2-3, with 7 bases that match TRBD2. In germline, CDR1 is SGHTA, CDR2 FQGNSA. There are 15 residues in the CDR3. V trimming: 4 bases; J trimming: 1 base; junction bases outside the gene matches: 5. The CDR3 spells CASSSGLGGTDTQYF. CDR3 bases read: TGTGCCAGCAGCTCAGGACTAGGGGGCACAGATACG.

To note about this clone: The CDR3 end is not reached by the read, which stops 3 residues before it; the germline J gene fills it in. The rearrangement joins TRBV5-6 to TRBJ1-5; 11 bases line up with TRBD1. Germline V gene sequence: CDR1 SGHDT, CDR2 YYEEEE. This CDR3 contains 14 residues. With V trimmed by 7 bases and J by 4 bases, 4 bases remained unmatched. The CDR3 protein is CASQDRGRNQPQHF. CDR3 DNA, as far as it was read: TGTGCCAGCCAGGACAGGGGGCGAAATCAGCCC.

Of note for this clone: The CDR3 end falls 3 residues outside the read, so it is completed with the germline J gene. This sequence joins TRBV30 and TRBJ1-1, with 7 bases matching TRBD1. The CDR3 length is 12 residues. The V and J ends lost 3 bases and 4 bases, in that order; junction bases with no gene match: 2. Germline values: CDR1 GTSNPN, CDR2 SVGIG (reference sequence). The covered CDR3 bases are TGTGCCTGGAGCACAGGGGTCACTGAA. It translates to CAWSTGVTE. The full CDR3 reads CAWSTGVTEAFF. The full variable domain, its missing parts supplied by reference TRBV30 and TRBJ1-1, is SQTIHQWPATLVQPVGSPLSLECTVEGTSNPNLYWYRQAAGRGLQLLFYSVGIGQISSEVPQNLSASRPQDRQFILSSKKLLLSDSGFYLCAWSTGVTEAFFGQGTRLTVV.

The CDR3 sequence: CASGRWGRDTEAFF. The part of the CDR3 DNA that was read is TGTGCCAGCGGCAGATGGGGGCGCGACACTGAA. The chain uses TRBV11-2 and TRBJ1-1; tentatively, D is TRBD1 (6 bases). The read gets to within 3 residues of the CDR3 end, and the germline J gene fills in the rest. The CDR3 consists of 14 residues. From germline, CDR1 is SGHAT and CDR2 FQNNGV. Trimming took 8 bases from V and 3 from J, leaving 16 bases between them. The variable domain in full, with the rest retrieved from reference TRBV11-2 and TRBJ1-1, is EAGVAQSPRYKIIEKRQSVAFWCNPISGHATLYWYQQILGQGPKLLIQFQNNGVVDDSQLPKDRFSAERLKGVDSTLKIQPAKLEDSAVYLCASGRWGRDTEAFFGQGTRLTVV.

Comments on this clone: The observed sequence ends 3 residues before the CDR3 terminus, with the missing tail filled in from the germline J gene. The chain uses TRBV7-7 and TRBJ2-5, with D perhaps matching TRBD1 (6 bases). The V end was cut by 2 bases, the J end by 5 bases, with 12 bases between. The V gene's germline CDR1 is SSHAT and CDR2 FNYEAQ (reference sequence). This CDR3 comprises 14 residues. The CDR3 DNA, read in part, is TGTGCCAGCAGCTTAAAATGGGACATGGAGACC. It translates to CASSLKWDMET. In full, the CDR3 reads CASSLKWDMETQYF.

Notes on this clone: The read ends 3 residues before the CDR3 terminus; that terminus is restored from the germline J gene. This chain connects TRBV6-1 to TRBJ1-1, with 7 bases fitting TRBD1. Germline V lookup: CDR1 MNHNS, CDR2 SASEGT. The CDR3 loop spans 13 amino acids. The CDR3 is CASSGTGPLVAFF. The DNA read from the CDR3 is TGTGCCAGCAGTGGGACAGGCCCCCTTGTA.

About this clone: The read finishes 3 residues shy of the CDR3 end, and the germline J gene is used to complete it. The J gene is TRBJ2-1, the V gene TRBV19; 9 bases are a match to TRBD1. Per the germline V gene, CDR1 is LNHDA and CDR2 is SQIVND (reference sequence). CDR3 length: 17 amino acids. V was clipped by 2 bases and J by 0 bases; unmatched bases: 5. The sequenced part of the CDR3 DNA is TGTGCCAGTAGTATACGGGACAGGGCCGTCTCCTACAATGAG. Protein: CASSIRDRAVSYNE. In full, the CDR3 reads CASSIRDRAVSYNEQFF.

Turning to this clone: The sequence runs out 3 residues before the end of the CDR3; the remainder is reconstructed from the germline J gene. V usage is TRBV19 and J usage is TRBJ1-2, with D possibly being TRBD1 (5 bases). The CDR3 runs 13 residues. Germline-derived CDR1 and CDR2 are LNHDA and SQIVND (reference sequence). CDR3 in amino acids: CASSMEGYYGYTF. Incomplete CDR3 DNA: TGTGCCAGTAGTATGGAGGGGTATTACGGC.

Worth noting for this clone: The CDR3 is cut off 3 residues early in the read; its end comes from the germline J gene. V is TRBV5-1 and J is TRBJ1-5; TRBD1 is a possible D gene (6 bases). V lost 4 bases, J lost 3 bases, and 17 bases lay in between. This CDR3 is built from 16 residues. Germline V gene sequence: CDR1 SGHRS, CDR2 YFSETQ. This CDR3 is CASSLQPGGLNQPQHF. Partial CDR3 DNA: TGCGCCAGCAGCCTCCAGCCGGGGGGGCTCAATCAGCCC. The entire variable domain, with the rest obtained from reference TRBV5-1 and TRBJ1-5, is as follows: KAGVTQTPRYLIKTRGQQVTLSCSPISGHRSVSWYQQTPGQGLQFLFEYFSETQRNKGNFPGRFSGRQFSNSRSEMNVSTLELGDSALYLCASSLQPGGLNQPQHFGDGTRLSIL.

A word on this clone: The CDR3 end falls 3 residues outside the read, so it is completed with the germline J gene. The rearrangement uses TRBV7-2 and TRBJ2-2; 7 nucleotides line up with TRBD2. The CDR3 loop spans 15 amino acids. Germline CDR1 reads SGHTA; CDR2 reads FQGNSA. The trim removed 1 base at V and 4 bases at J, leaving 3 bases unmatched. CDR3 loop: CASSLGLAGTGELFF. The sequenced CDR3 bases are TGTGCCAGCAGCTTAGGACTAGCTGGCACCGGGGAG.

As to this clone: The CDR3 end lies 3 residues beyond the end of the read and is filled in from the germline J gene. The rearrangement uses TRBV7-9 and TRBJ2-7; 7 bases map to TRBD1. With V trimmed by 4 bases and J by 0 bases, 6 bases remained unmatched. CDR3 length: 15 amino acids. Germline CDR1 reads SEHNR; CDR2 reads FQNEAQ (reference sequence). The CDR3 region is CASSSQGLGSYEQYF. The sequenced CDR3 bases are TGTGCCAGCAGCTCACAGGGGTTGGGCTCCTACGAG. The full variable domain, in which reference TRBV7-9 and TRBJ2-7 provide the parts outside the CDR3, is DTGVSQNPRHKITKRGQNVTFRCDPISEHNRLYWYRQTLGQGPEFLTYFQNEAQLEKSRLLSDRFSAERPKGSFSTLEIQRTEQGDSAMYLCASSSQGLGSYEQYFGPGTRLTVT.

A remark on this clone: The CDR3 end is not reached by the read, which stops 3 residues before it; the germline J gene fills it in. The chain couples TRBV2 to TRBJ2-7, with TRBD1 as a possible D gene (5 bases). The V end lost 6 bases, the J end lost 2 bases, and 17 bases lay between the germline ends. CDR3 size: 15 residues. CDR1 and CDR2 (germline): SNHLY, FYNNEI. The CDR3 protein is CASRSEGVKTYEQYF. Partial CDR3 DNA: TGTGCCAGCAGAAGCGAAGGGGTTAAAACCTACGAG.

Comment on this clone: The read ends 3 residues early relative to the CDR3; the germline J gene fills the gap. The V gene is TRBV2, the J gene TRBJ2-7; TRBD2 agrees at 10 bases. This CDR3 is 15 amino acids long. Germline lookup yields CDR1 SNHLY and CDR2 FYNNEI. V dropped 1 base and J dropped 4; count of bases not matched to a gene: 4. The chain's CDR3 is CASSEEGSGRYEQYF. The CDR3 DNA, read in part, is TGTGCCAGCAGTGAAGAGGGTAGCGGGAGGTACGAG.

Details on this clone: The read halts 3 residues ahead of the CDR3 end, with the missing end drawn from the germline J gene. This chain joins TRBV10-1 and TRBJ2-3; no clear D gene. Trimming shortened V by 2 bases and J by 2 bases, and 8 bases separated the two germline ends. This CDR3 comprises 14 residues. Germline V gene lookup returns CDR1 WNHNN and CDR2 SYGVQD (reference sequence). The CDR3 sequence is CASSEGRNTDTQYF. The sequenced part of the CDR3 DNA is TGCGCCAGCAGTGAGGGCAGAAACACAGATACG.

On this clone: The read terminates 3 residues ahead of where the CDR3 ends, so the germline J gene completes it. The chain links TRBV10-3 to TRBJ2-1, with 8 nucleotides matching TRBD2. This CDR3 comprises 17 residues. Losses at the gene ends were 2 bases for V and 4 bases for J; bases not matched to a gene: 10. CDR1 ENHRY and CDR2 SYGVKD come from the germline V gene. This CDR3 reads CAISEPLGAGGYNEQFF. The sequenced CDR3 bases are TGTGCCATCAGTGAGCCCCTCGGTGCGGGGGGATACAATGAG.

In the case of this clone: The missing CDR3 end, 3 residues past where the read stops, is filled in from the germline J gene. The V call is TRBV5-1, the J call TRBJ1-4; TRBD1 might be the D (5 bases). Deletions cut 4 bases from V and 5 bases from J, with 12 bases between. The CDR3 has 14 residues. Germline CDR1 is SGHRS and CDR2 is YFSETQ. The part of the CDR3 DNA that was read is TGCGCCAGCAGCATTAGGGGTGGGAATGAAAAA. Translating it yields CASSIRGGNEK. The full CDR3 protein reads CASSIRGGNEKLFF.

As concerns this clone: The read falls 3 residues short of the CDR3 end, and the missing part is taken from the germline J gene. The chain has TRBV20-1 and TRBJ2-5; 9 bases match TRBD2. This CDR3 is built from 15 residues. CDR1 is DFQATT, CDR2 SNEGSKA, per germline (reference sequence). Unmatched junction bases numbered 8, after V lost 2 bases and J lost 4 bases. The part of the CDR3 DNA that was read is TGCAGTGCTAGAAGGGGCGGGCGGGGGGGAGAGACC. Its translation: CSARRGGRGGET. The whole CDR3 protein reads CSARRGGRGGETQYF.

To note about this clone: Sequencing ends 3 residues short of the CDR3 end; the germline J gene provides the rest. This sequence joins TRBV6-2 or TRBV6-3 and TRBJ2-5, with TRBD2 as a possible D gene (5 bases). Germline CDR1 and CDR2: MNHEY and SVGEGT. The CDR3 extends over 16 amino acids. Between the trimmed V and J ends, which lost 2 bases and 2 bases, there was a span of 15 bases. The sequenced CDR3 bases are TGTGCCAGCAGTTACCCCCAGGACTGGAGACAAGAGACC. This encodes CASSYPQDWRQET. The full CDR3 protein is CASSYPQDWRQETQYF.

To note about this clone: The read finishes 3 residues shy of the CDR3 end, and the germline J gene is used to complete it. This chain joins TRBV5-1 and TRBJ2-5; D possibly corresponds to TRBD1 (5 bases). From germline, CDR1 is SGHRS and CDR2 YFSETQ. Trimming stripped 1 base from V and 5 bases from J, with 12 bases between. The CDR3 has 14 amino acids. Incomplete CDR3 DNA: TGCGCCAGCAGCTTGCCAGGGTTGGGGGAGACC. Encoded protein: CASSLPGLGET. The CDR3, in full, reads CASSLPGLGETQYF.

On this clone: Sequencing ends 3 residues short of the CDR3 end; the germline J gene provides the rest. The gene calls are TRBV4-1 and TRBJ1-1, with 7 bases lining up with TRBD1. Germline V gives CDR1 MGHRA, CDR2 YSYEKL. V shed 5 bases and J 1 base; nucleotides not matched to a gene: 10. This CDR3 is built from 16 residues. CDR3 DNA (partial): TGCGCCAGCAGCTTTCAAACAGGGGCTCCGAACACTGAA. The encoded protein is CASSFQTGAPNTE. The CDR3, in full, reads CASSFQTGAPNTEAFF.

A word on this clone: The CDR3 end is not reached by the read, which stops 3 residues before it; the germline J gene fills it in. The V call is TRBV5-6, the J call TRBJ1-5, with TRBD1 matching over 8 bases. The CDR3 is 15 residues long. V lost 4 bases, J lost 6 bases, and 9 bases stayed unmatched. Germline values: CDR1 SGHDT, CDR2 YYEEEE. The CDR3 reads CASSLYRGAVQPQHF. The sequenced CDR3 bases are TGTGCCAGCAGCCTTTACAGGGGGGCTGTTCAGCCC.

CDR3 DNA, as far as it was read: TGTGCCAGCAGACTAGGACTAGCGGCG. This sequence encodes CASRLGLAA. The full CDR3 sequence reads CASRLGLAAQYF. The J gene is TRBJ2-3, the V gene TRBV7-8; 10 bases match TRBD2. The read ends 3 residues before the CDR3 terminus; that terminus is restored from the germline J gene. CDR1 SGHVS and CDR2 FQNEAQ come from the germline V gene. The CDR3 is 12 residues long. The variable domain in full, with the rest retrieved from reference TRBV7-8 and TRBJ2-3, is GAGVSQSPRYKVAKRGQDVALRCDPISGHVSLFWYQQALGQGPEFLTYFQNEAQLDKSGLPSDRFFAERPEGSVSTLKIQRTQQEDSAVYLCASRLGLAAQYFGPGTRLTVL.